Presented here are 24 T cell receptor beta chains from one specimen sequenced in a study of blood T cell repertoires in COVID-19. Data came from immunoSEQ multiplex PCR; TCRdb stores just in-frame clones and leaves some out. Of just over 250,000 clones in the sample, more than 75% were seen once. Specimen: peripheral blood. The origin of the receptors is a man aged 35-49 years who had recovered from COVID-19.

The V gene is TRBV9, the J gene TRBJ2-5, with D possibly being TRBD2 (7 bases). The V end was cut by 0 bases, the J end by 5 bases, with 14 bases between. The germline V gene encodes CDR1 SGDLS and CDR2 YYNGEE. The CDR3 runs 15 residues. This CDR3 is CASSVGGGAGETQYF. CDR3 DNA sequence: TGTGCCAGCAGCGTAGGGGGGGGCGCGGGTGAGACCCAGTACTTC. The variable domain in full, completed from reference TRBV9 and TRBJ2-5, reads DSGVTQTPKHLITATGQRVTLRCSPRSGDLSVYWYQQSLDQGLQFLIQYYNGEERAKGNILERFSAQQFPDLHSELNLSSLELGDSALYFCASSVGGGAGETQYFGPGTRLLVL.

This rearrangement joins TRBV6-4 to TRBJ2-1, with 10 bases fitting TRBD1. The germline CDR1 and CDR2 sequences are MRHNA and SNTAGT. The CDR3 has 18 amino acids. V was clipped by 6 bases and J by 0 bases; unmatched bases: 11. CDR3 amino acids: CASSPTGQGIHSYNEQFF. The DNA for the CDR3 is TGTGCCAGCAGCCCGACGGGACAGGGGATCCACTCCTACAATGAGCAGTTCTTC.

This chain links TRBV15 with TRBJ2-7; no definite D call. V was cut by 1 base and J by 2 bases, with 9 bases left in between. The CDR3 contains 14 residues. Germline-derived CDR1 and CDR2 are LNHNV and YYDKDF (reference sequence). The CDR3 loop reads CATSRGAGTYEQYF. In nucleotides, the CDR3 is TGTGCCACCAGCAGAGGGGCTGGTACCTACGAGCAGTACTTC.

The gene calls are TRBV7-9 and TRBJ2-4, with D perhaps matching TRBD2 (5 bases). V lost 2 bases and J lost 3, with 14 bases in between. The CDR3 extends over 16 amino acids. Germline V gene lookup returns CDR1 SEHNR and CDR2 FQNEAQ (reference sequence). Here the CDR3 DNA reads TGTGCCAGCAGCTTAAAGCTAGCCCAAGGCAAAAACATTCAGTACTTC. This sequence encodes CASSLKLAQGKNIQYF.

This clone was counted a single time. The sample contains more than one DNA sequence encoding this CDR3. This chain connects TRBV7-3 to TRBJ2-5, with TRBD2 matching over 7 bases. Germline lookup yields CDR1 SGHTA and CDR2 FQGTGA. The trim removed 5 bases at V and 5 bases at J, leaving 11 bases unmatched. The CDR3 length is 15 residues. The CDR3, as DNA: TGTGCCAGCAGCCTCTCAGGCGGGAGAGGGGAGACCCAGTACTTC. Its translation: CASSLSGGRGETQYF.

The chain links TRBV15 to TRBJ2-7, with 9 bases matching TRBD1. The J segment lost 4 bases and the V segment lost 0 bases, leaving 10 bases of the junction unmatched. This CDR3 region has 17 residues. From germline, CDR1 is LNHNV and CDR2 YYDKDF (reference sequence). In DNA, the CDR3 is TGTGCCACCAGCAGAGACCCCGGGACAGGGTTTCTGTACGAGCAGTACTTC. Translating gives CATSRDPGTGFLYEQYF.

The chain couples TRBV12-5 to TRBJ1-1; 8 nucleotides align to TRBD1. V was pared by 0 bases and J by 4 bases, with 7 bases of the junction left unmatched. Germline V gene sequence: CDR1 LGHNT, CDR2 FRNRAP. The CDR3 totals 16 residues. This chain's CDR3 is CASGLVWLGQGTEAFF. CDR3 nucleotides: TGTGCTAGTGGTTTGGTTTGGCTCGGACAGGGCACTGAAGCTTTCTTT.

In its sample, this clone was seen once. V and J are TRBV7-8 and TRBJ2-5, with 8 bases fitting TRBD1. Germline V CDR1 and CDR2: SGHVS, FQNEAQ. After removal of 1 base from V and 5 bases from J, the junction contained 15 bases not matched to a gene. This CDR3 spans 18 amino acids. CDR3 sequence (DNA): TGTGCCAGCAGCTTAGATCAGTGGTTCCAGGGGGCTGGGGAGACCCAGTACTTC. This sequence encodes CASSLDQWFQGAGETQYF.

The V gene is TRBV6-5, the J gene TRBJ2-7; a possible D gene is TRBD1 (5 bases). The CDR3 contains 12 residues. Trimming removed 6 bases from V and 6 bases from J, with 12 bases in between. Germline CDR1 MNHEY, CDR2 SVGAGI. The CDR3 DNA reads TGTGCCAGCAGCCCCGCAGGGATCGAGCAGTACTTC. Protein sequence: CASSPAGIEQYF.

V and J are TRBV21-1 and TRBJ1-5; the table assigns TRBD1, which was not confirmed against the DNA. TRBV21-1 is an annotated pseudogene. CDR3 length equals 15 residues. Written as DNA, the CDR3 is TGTGCCAGCAGCAAAGGGGGGACAGGGTTTCCGTCCCAGCATTTT. Its protein is CASSKGGTGFPSQHF.

The chain recombines TRBV12-5 with TRBJ2-7, with 8 bases matching TRBD1. This CDR3 has 15 amino acids. The junction had 9 bases not matched to a gene; V was cut back by 5 bases and J by 3 bases. Germline V lookup: CDR1 LGHNT, CDR2 FRNRAP. CDR3 sequence: CASGAPGQDHYEQYF. CDR3 DNA sequence: TGTGCTAGTGGTGCTCCGGGACAGGACCACTACGAGCAGTACTTC.

The rearrangement joins TRBV10-2 to TRBJ2-1, with 8 bases fitting TRBD2. V shed 11 bases and J 5 bases; nucleotides not matched to a gene: 8. The CDR3 has 13 residues. CDR1 WSHSY and CDR2 SAAADI come from the germline V gene. CDR3 nucleotides: TGCGCCGCCAAGGGACTAGATGACAATGAGCAGTTCTTC. It yields the protein CAAKGLDDNEQFF.

The chain combines TRBV7-6 with TRBJ2-5, with TRBD2 matching 11 bases. The CDR3 runs 20 residues. Germline loops: CDR1 SGHVS, CDR2 FNYEAQ. Trimming took 1 base from V and 1 from J; bases not matched to a gene: 14. The CDR3 here is CASSLVSSGGFSSSQETQYF. The CDR3 DNA is TGTGCCAGCAGCTTAGTATCTAGCGGGGGGTTCTCGTCTTCCCAAGAGACCCAGTACTTC.

This sequence joins TRBV7-8 and TRBJ1-2; 8 nucleotides agree with TRBD1. Germline-derived CDR1 and CDR2 are SGHVS and FQNEAQ. The CDR3 totals 15 residues. Unmatched junction bases numbered 4, after V lost 0 bases and J lost 4 bases. CDR3 nucleotides: TGTGCCAGCAGCTTAGCAGCAGGGGGCGGCTATGGCTACACCTTC. Protein: CASSLAAGGGYGYTF.

The chain uses TRBV19 and TRBJ1-5; maybe TRBD1 (5 bases). The CDR3 loop spans 14 amino acids. Trimming left V 3 bases short and J 3 bases short, with 9 bases between. In germline, CDR1 is LNHDA, CDR2 SQIVND (reference sequence). CDR3 residues: CASSIEQANQPQHF. CDR3 sequence (DNA): TGTGCCAGTAGTATCGAACAGGCCAATCAGCCCCAGCATTTT.

CDR3 coding DNA: TGTGCCACCTCCGACACCGGTAATGAAAAACTGTTTTTT. Amino acid sequence: CATSDTGNEKLFF. J is TRBJ1-4 and V is TRBV15; no definite D call. V was shortened by 8 bases and J by 4 bases, with 11 bases between the two germline ends. Per the germline V gene, CDR1 is LNHNV and CDR2 is YYDKDF (reference sequence). The CDR3 extends over 13 amino acids.

The rearrangement uses TRBV21-1 and TRBJ2-5; TRBD1, as called in the table, went unchecked against the DNA. TRBV21-1 is a pseudogene. The CDR3 is 13 amino acids. CDR3 in amino acids: CASSRTAQETQYF. CDR3 in DNA: TGTGCCAGCAGCAGGACAGCGCAAGAGACCCAGTACTTC.

This chain connects TRBV7-6 to TRBJ2-7; 11 nucleotides line up with TRBD2. With V trimmed by 4 bases and J by 3 bases, 2 bases remained unmatched. The CDR3 runs to 14 residues. Germline V gives CDR1 SGHVS, CDR2 FNYEAQ. The CDR3 sequence is CASSWGTSGYEQYF. CDR3 DNA sequence: TGTGCCAGCAGCTGGGGGACTAGCGGCTACGAGCAGTACTTC.

The rearrangement uses TRBV20-1 and TRBJ1-1; TRBD1 matches at 9 bases. CDR3 length: 15 amino acids. V dropped 3 bases and J dropped 5; count of bases not matched to a gene: 10. Germline values: CDR1 DFQATT, CDR2 SNEGSKA (reference sequence). Here the CDR3 reads CSASKPQGARTEAFF. As DNA, the CDR3 is TGCAGTGCTAGTAAACCACAGGGGGCTCGGACTGAAGCTTTCTTT.

The gene calls are TRBV5-8 and TRBJ2-5; D perhaps matches TRBD1 (6 bases). Looked up from germline, CDR1 is SGHTS and CDR2 is YDEGEE. CDR3 length equals 14 residues. V was cut by 2 bases and J by 5 bases, with 13 bases left in between. CDR3 loop: CASSFLGAEETQYF. The CDR3 DNA reads as TGTGCCAGCAGCTTTCTGGGGGCTGAGGAGACCCAGTACTTC. Complete variable domain (other parts from reference TRBV5-8 and TRBJ2-5): EAGVTQSPTHLIKTRGQQATLRCSPISGHTSVYWYQQALGLGLQFLLWYDEGEERNRGNFPPRFSGRQFPNYSSELNVNALELEDSALYLCASSFLGAEETQYFGPGTRLLVL.

J is TRBJ2-7 and V is TRBV5-1, with D unclear. The ends were cut back, 0 bases at V and 4 bases at J, with 5 bases in the middle. CDR1 is SGHRS, CDR2 YFSETQ, per germline. The CDR3 sequence is 12 residues long. This chain's CDR3 is CASSLVRYEQYF. The CDR3 DNA sequence: TGCGCCAGCAGCTTGGTCCGGTACGAGCAGTACTTC.

The chain joins TRBV6-2 or TRBV6-3 to TRBJ1-4, with 8 bases lining up with TRBD1. Germline V CDR1 and CDR2: MNHEY, SVGEGT. This CDR3 spans 14 amino acids. V was clipped by 2 bases and J by 10 bases; unmatched bases: 6. The CDR3 DNA is TGTGCCAGCAGTTACGCGGACAGGGTGGGAAAACTGTTTTTT. It translates to CASSYADRVGKLFF.

This rearrangement joins TRBV18 to TRBJ2-3; 8 bases are shared with TRBD2. V lost 1 base to trimming and J lost 7 bases; unmatched junction nucleotides: 4. This CDR3 has 14 residues. Per germline, CDR1 KGHSH and CDR2 LQKENI. The CDR3 spells CASSPLAGQYTQYF. Here the CDR3 DNA reads TGTGCCAGCTCACCACTAGCGGGGCAATATACGCAGTATTTT.

V gene TRBV24-1 combines with J gene TRBJ2-1, with 7 bases matching TRBD2. The germline V gene encodes CDR1 KGHDR and CDR2 SFDVKD. Trimming at V came to 4 bases and at J to 6 bases, leaving 5 bases not matched to a gene. The CDR3 contains 14 residues. CDR3 amino acids: CATSDPGTTNEQFF. As DNA, the CDR3 is TGTGCCACCAGTGACCCAGGGACTACCAATGAGCAGTTCTTC.